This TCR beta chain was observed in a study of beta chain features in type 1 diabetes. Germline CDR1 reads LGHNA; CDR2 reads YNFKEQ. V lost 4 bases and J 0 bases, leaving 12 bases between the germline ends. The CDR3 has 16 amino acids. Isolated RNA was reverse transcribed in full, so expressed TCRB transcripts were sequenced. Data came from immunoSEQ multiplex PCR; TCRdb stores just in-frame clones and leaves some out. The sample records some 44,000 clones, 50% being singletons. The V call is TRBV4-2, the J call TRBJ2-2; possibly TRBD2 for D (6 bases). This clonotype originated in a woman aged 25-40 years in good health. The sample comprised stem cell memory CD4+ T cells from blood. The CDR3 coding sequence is TGTGCCAGCAGCCGGACGGGAGCCGCGAACACCGGGGAGCTGTTTTTT. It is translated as CASSRTGAANTGELFF.